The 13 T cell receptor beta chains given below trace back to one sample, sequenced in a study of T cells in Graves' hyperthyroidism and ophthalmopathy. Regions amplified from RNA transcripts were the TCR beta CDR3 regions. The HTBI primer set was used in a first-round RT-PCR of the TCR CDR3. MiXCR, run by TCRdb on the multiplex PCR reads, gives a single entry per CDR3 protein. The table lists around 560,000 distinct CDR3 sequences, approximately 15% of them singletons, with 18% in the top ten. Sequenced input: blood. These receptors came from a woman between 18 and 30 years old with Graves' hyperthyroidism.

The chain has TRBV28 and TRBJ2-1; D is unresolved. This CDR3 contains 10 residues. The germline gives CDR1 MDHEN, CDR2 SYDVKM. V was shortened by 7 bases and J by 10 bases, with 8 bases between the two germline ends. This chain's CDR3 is CASMRREQFF. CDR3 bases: TGTGCCAGCATGCGGCGGGAGCAGTTCTTC.

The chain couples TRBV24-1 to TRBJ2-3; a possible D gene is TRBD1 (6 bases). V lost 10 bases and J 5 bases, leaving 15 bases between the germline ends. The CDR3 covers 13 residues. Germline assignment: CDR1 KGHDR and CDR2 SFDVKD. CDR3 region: CATGDNPGDTQYF. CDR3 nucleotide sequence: TGTGCCACGGGGGACAACCCCGGAGATACGCAGTATTTT.

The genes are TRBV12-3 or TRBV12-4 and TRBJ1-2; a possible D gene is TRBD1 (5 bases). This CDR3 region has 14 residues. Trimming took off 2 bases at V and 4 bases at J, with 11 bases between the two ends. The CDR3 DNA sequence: TGTGCCAGCAGTTTATTCAGGGAAACCTATGGCTACACCTTC. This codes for CASSLFRETYGYTF.

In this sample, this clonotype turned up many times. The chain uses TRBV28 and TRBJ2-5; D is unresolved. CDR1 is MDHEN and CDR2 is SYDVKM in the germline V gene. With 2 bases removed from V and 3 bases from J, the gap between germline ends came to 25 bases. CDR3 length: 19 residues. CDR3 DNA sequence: TGTGCCAGCAGTTTAACCCGCATCGATAAAAAAAAGAATAAAGAGACCCAGTACTTC. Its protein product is CASSLTRIDKKKNKETQYF.

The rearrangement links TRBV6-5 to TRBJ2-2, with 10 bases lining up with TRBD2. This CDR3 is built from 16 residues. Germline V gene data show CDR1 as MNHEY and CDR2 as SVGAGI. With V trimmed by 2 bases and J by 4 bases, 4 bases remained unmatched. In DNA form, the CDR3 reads TGTGCCAGCAGTTACGGAGCGGGGGGGCCCACCGGGGAGCTGTTTTTT. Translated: CASSYGAGGPTGELFF.

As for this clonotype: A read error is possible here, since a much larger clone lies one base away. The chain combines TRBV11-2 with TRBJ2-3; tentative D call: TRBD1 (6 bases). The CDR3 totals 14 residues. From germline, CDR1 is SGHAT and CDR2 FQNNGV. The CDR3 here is CANSSGHSADTQYF. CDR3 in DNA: TGTGCCAACAGCTCGGGACATTCGGCAGATACGCAGTATTTT.

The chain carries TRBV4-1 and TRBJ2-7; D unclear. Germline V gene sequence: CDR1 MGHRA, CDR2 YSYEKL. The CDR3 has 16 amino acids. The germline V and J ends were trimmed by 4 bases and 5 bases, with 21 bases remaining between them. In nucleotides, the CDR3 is TGCGCCAGCAGCCCCGAAGGCCAGATTCACGCTAACGAGCAGTACTTC. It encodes CASSPEGQIHANEQYF.

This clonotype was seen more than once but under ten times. CDR3: CAWSGVAGGTYEQYF. Written as DNA, the CDR3 is TGTGCCTGGAGTGGAGTAGCGGGAGGAACTTACGAGCAGTACTTC. V is TRBV30 and J is TRBJ2-7; TRBD2 aligns across 10 bases. In germline, CDR1 is GTSNPN, CDR2 SVGIG (reference sequence). This CDR3 contains 15 residues. Trimming took 1 base from V and 4 from J; bases not matched to a gene: 7.

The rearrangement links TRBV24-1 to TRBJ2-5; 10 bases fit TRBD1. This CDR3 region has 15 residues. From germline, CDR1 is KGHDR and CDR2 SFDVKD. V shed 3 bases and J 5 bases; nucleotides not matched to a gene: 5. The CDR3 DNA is TGTGCCACCAGTGATCTGGGACAGGGGTGGGAGACCCAGTACTTC. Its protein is CATSDLGQGWETQYF.

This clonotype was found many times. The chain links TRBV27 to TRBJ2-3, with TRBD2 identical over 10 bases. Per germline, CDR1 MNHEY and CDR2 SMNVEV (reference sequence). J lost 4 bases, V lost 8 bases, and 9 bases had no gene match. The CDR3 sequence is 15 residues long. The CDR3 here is CASGEGTSVPDTQYF. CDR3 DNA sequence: TGTGCCAGCGGAGAAGGGACTAGCGTGCCAGATACGCAGTATTTT.

Here the CDR3 DNA reads TGTGCCAGCAGCTTAGCTGTTGCGGGAAAGTTCTTCATGGCAGATACGCAGTATTTT. This gives the protein CASSLAVAGKFFMADTQYF. The rearrangement links TRBV7-8 to TRBJ2-3, with D possibly TRBD2 on 6 matching bases. Trimming left V 0 bases short and J 4 bases short, with 23 bases between. Germline V lookup: CDR1 SGHVS, CDR2 FQNEAQ. This CDR3 contains 19 residues.

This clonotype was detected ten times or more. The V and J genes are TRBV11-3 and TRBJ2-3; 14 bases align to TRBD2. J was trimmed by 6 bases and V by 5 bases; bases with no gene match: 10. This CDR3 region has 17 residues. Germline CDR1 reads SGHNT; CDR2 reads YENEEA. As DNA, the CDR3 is TGTGCCAGCAGCCCGGGACTAGCGGGGGAAAGAAGGGATACGCAGTATTTT. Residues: CASSPGLAGERRDTQYF.

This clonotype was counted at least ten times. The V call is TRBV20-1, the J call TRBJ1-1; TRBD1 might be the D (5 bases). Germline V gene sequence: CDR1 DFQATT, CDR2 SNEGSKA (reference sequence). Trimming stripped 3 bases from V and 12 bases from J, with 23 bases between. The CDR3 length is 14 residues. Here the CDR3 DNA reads TGCAGTGCTAGCCACCTAGGGGAGGGCCGAGTGACTTTCTTT. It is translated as CSASHLGEGRVTFF.